The clone carrying this T cell receptor (beta chain) appeared once. The sample comes from a study of technical replicates of blood from a handful of donors. Trimming cost V 7 bases and J 10 bases, with 17 bases left between them. In germline, CDR1 is LNHDA, CDR2 SQIVND (reference sequence). CDR3 length equals 13 residues. Produced via immunoSEQ multiplex PCR; TCRdb's table is partial and in-frame only. The data show tens of thousands of clones, roughly 93% seen once. The TCR was taken from a human donor in good health. Material: T cells isolated from PBMCs. The rearrangement links TRBV19 to TRBJ1-5, with D possibly being TRBD1 (5 bases). The CDR3 sequence: CASISTDKGPQHF. The CDR3 nucleotides read TGTGCCAGTATTTCGACAGATAAGGGACCCCAGCATTTT.